A selection of T cell receptor beta chains follows, all from one sample in a study of T cells in Graves' hyperthyroidism and ophthalmopathy. TCRdb re-derived calls from the multiplex PCR reads in MiXCR, one entry per CDR3 protein. Here the sample spans around 300,000 distinct CDR3 sequences, approximately 14% being singletons. Sequencing was carried out using blood. The origin of the receptors is a woman aged 25 to 39 with Graves' hyperthyroidism. CDR3s include the opening cysteine and the closing phenylalanine or tryptophan. Each record gives: V gene, clone size, J gene, D gene, CDR3 protein. A D gene is named only where the DNA matches it firmly. The size field is filled for only some rows; it gives once, few, many or a size class.

V: TRBV2
size: many
J: TRBJ2-7
D: TRBD1
CDR3: CASRVGTGFYEQYF

V: TRBV6-2/TRBV6-3
size: -
J: TRBJ2-1
D: -
CDR3: CASSRPGSRHSQFF

V: TRBV20-1
size: many
J: TRBJ2-3
D: -
CDR3: CSARDRGAAGGSVRTDTQYF

V: TRBV24-1
size: many
J: TRBJ2-3
D: TRBD2
CDR3: CATSDSAGVYADTQYF

V: TRBV5-1
size: few
J: TRBJ2-5
D: -
CDR3: CASSLGVHVQETQYF

V: TRBV2
size: few
J: TRBJ1-5
D: -
CDR3: CASKLNSASGNQPQHF

V: TRBV19
size: few
J: TRBJ2-7
D: -
CDR3: CASSEIMGYEQYF

V: TRBV2
size: many
J: TRBJ2-3
D: TRBD2
CDR3: CASTGGASGSLTDTQYF

V: TRBV5-1
size: few
J: TRBJ1-5
D: TRBD1
CDR3: CASSLTGGAGQPQHF

V: TRBV2
size: few
J: TRBJ2-7
D: -
CDR3: CASFEVGTYEQYF

V: TRBV7-9
size: few
J: TRBJ2-2
D: TRBD1
CDR3: CASSLDRTGDTGELFF

V: TRBV3-1
size: few
J: TRBJ2-7
D: -
CDR3: CASSAEGGGREQYF

V: TRBV10-2
size: many
J: TRBJ2-2
D: TRBD2
CDR3: CASSLTSGALGELFF

V: TRBV28
size: -
J: TRBJ1-1
D: -
CDR3: CARDSPYREVISGGATEAFF

V: TRBV24-1
size: many
J: TRBJ2-3
D: -
CDR3: CATSRGLTTGDTQYF

V: TRBV12-3/TRBV12-4
size: -
J: TRBJ2-5
D: TRBD1
CDR3: CASSANWDRGRSGETQYF

V: TRBV12-3/TRBV12-4
size: few
J: TRBJ2-3
D: -
CDR3: CATHGTPGRTDTQYF

V: TRBV2
size: few
J: TRBJ1-3
D: -
CDR3: CASMASSGNTIYF

V: TRBV27
size: -
J: TRBJ2-7
D: TRBD2
CDR3: CASTTGGSSLHYEQYF

V: TRBV29-1
size: many
J: TRBJ1-1
D: -
CDR3: CSVGETVSGTEAFF

V: TRBV20-1
size: many
J: TRBJ2-4
D: TRBD2
CDR3: CSARPLAVVEFAKNIQYF

V: TRBV12-5
size: many
J: TRBJ1-2
D: -
CDR3: CASGLALGSTDDGYTF

V: TRBV5-1
size: many
J: TRBJ2-3
D: -
CDR3: CASSLKRADTQYF

V: TRBV6-1
size: -
J: TRBJ2-7
D: -
CDR3: CASSKTGVYEQYF

V: TRBV10-3
size: few
J: TRBJ2-5
D: -
CDR3: CAISGAEQETQYF

V: TRBV5-5
size: few
J: TRBJ1-1
D: TRBD1
CDR3: CASSRTGANTEAFF

V: TRBV4-3
size: -
J: TRBJ2-3
D: -
CDR3: CASSHDRQVTDTQYF

V: TRBV11-2
size: few
J: TRBJ2-3
D: -
CDR3: CASSPSGSEADTQYF

V: TRBV24-1
size: many
J: TRBJ2-1
D: TRBD2
CDR3: CATSVGWSLAGYNEQFF

V: TRBV7-8
size: many
J: TRBJ1-1
D: TRBD1
CDR3: CASSFGTGLGMNTEAFF

V: TRBV19
size: many
J: TRBJ2-5
D: -
CDR3: CASSMQGSQETQYF

V: TRBV12-3/TRBV12-4
size: many
J: TRBJ2-5
D: -
CDR3: CASSFPGQGTQYF

V: TRBV20-1
size: once
J: TRBJ2-5
D: -
CDR3: CSVGESPGFMETQYF

V: TRBV7-9
size: few
J: TRBJ1-5
D: TRBD1
CDR3: CASSQGVGPQHF

V: TRBV5-5
size: few
J: TRBJ1-1
D: -
CDR3: CASSFGIWENTEAFF

V: TRBV18
size: many
J: TRBJ2-1
D: TRBD1
CDR3: CASSHTLDRGDREQFF

V: TRBV20-1
size: many
J: TRBJ1-1
D: TRBD1
CDR3: CSAGQGTGTEAFF